This T cell receptor (beta chain) was recovered during a study of neurological immune-mediated disorders. This clonotype was recorded at least ten times. What it binds is not known. MiXCR, applied by TCRdb to the 5' RACE reads, yields one record per CDR3 protein. The sample yields tens of thousands of distinct CDR3 sequences, 4% seen once. Libraries from sorted cells each used some 1 million CD4+ or CD8+ T cells. This CDR3 has 16 residues. Germline-derived CDR1 and CDR2 are SNHLY and FYNNEI. The junction had 9 bases not matched to a gene; V was cut back by 5 bases and J by 4 bases. Study findings and constraints: CDR3 amino acid sequences found in expanded clones were never shared across subjects, suggesting private repertoires in all groups.

The chain links TRBV2 to TRBJ2-1, with 9 bases aligning to TRBD2. Sequencing was carried out using CD4+ T cells from blood. The receptor was isolated from a woman in her thirties or forties with multiple sclerosis. CDR3 loop: CASSHRLAGMYNEQFF. CDR3 nucleotide sequence: TGTGCCAGCAGTCACCGGCTAGCGGGGATGTACAATGAGCAGTTCTTC.